This T cell receptor (beta chain) was captured by sequencing in a study of molecular identifiers for immune sequencing clone quantification. TCRdb processed the PCR reads anew with MiXCR; each CDR3 protein has one entry. This table has 97,000 or so distinct CDR3 sequences, roughly a quarter appearing once. There are 12 residues in the CDR3. CDR1 and CDR2 (germline): SNHLY, FYNNEI. The germline V and J ends were trimmed by 6 bases and 8 bases, with 13 bases remaining between them. This clonotype has at least ten counts. Sequenced sample: naive CD8+ T cells from blood, with Jurkat cell RNA spiked in. The subset was: FACS-sorted CD8+CD4-CCR7+CD45RA+ naive T cells. This TCR was sampled from a human donor in good health. Some libraries in this study had Jurkat cell RNA spiked in. The gene calls are TRBV2 and TRBJ1-1; D is uncertain. This chain's CDR3 is CASRDGVSEAFF. The DNA of the CDR3 is TGTGCCAGCAGGGACGGGGTCTCGGAAGCTTTCTTT.